These T cell receptor beta chains were read from a single sample in a study of T cells expressing NK-cell markers. TCRdb reprocessed the 5' RACE reads and stores each CDR3 protein as one record, lacking DNA. This repertoire comprises 350,000 to 450,000 distinct CDR3 sequences; its ten largest clones make up 5.2%. Sequencing was carried out using blood T cells: a sorted CD56 or NKG2C T cell subset, CD4+ or CD8+ T cells, or bulk PBMC T cells (not recorded which). The source of these receptors is a man aged 18-75 years in good health. CDR3s include the opening cysteine and the closing phenylalanine or tryptophan. The order of the fields is V gene, J gene, CDR3 protein.

V: TRBV12-3/TRBV12-4
J: TRBJ2-3
CDR3: CASSPSTRRSTDTQYF

V: TRBV28
J: TRBJ1-6
CDR3: CASSFRRGGNSPLHF

V: TRBV7-2
J: TRBJ2-2
CDR3: CASSLGPDTGELFF

V: TRBV18
J: TRBJ2-5
CDR3: CASSPNLLREGALSQYF

V: TRBV12-3/TRBV12-4
J: TRBJ1-2
CDR3: CASSWGDSRVGYTF

V: TRBV20-1
J: TRBJ2-1
CDR3: CSARIQGGSYNEQFF

V: TRBV29-1
J: TRBJ1-5
CDR3: CSVEDSGQPQHF

V: TRBV3-1
J: TRBJ2-3
CDR3: CASSQDQVRRGDTQYF

V: TRBV12-3/TRBV12-4
J: TRBJ2-3
CDR3: CASSPLGGESSTDTQYF

V: TRBV7-2
J: TRBJ2-1
CDR3: CASSLARGTTNEQFF

V: TRBV7-6
J: TRBJ1-2
CDR3: CASSPSLRDRDGYTF

V: TRBV2
J: TRBJ2-2
CDR3: CASTGTGTITGELFF

V: TRBV20-1
J: TRBJ2-1
CDR3: CSARVPGLQFF

V: TRBV11-2
J: TRBJ2-3
CDR3: CASSLRGGRSDTQYF

V: TRBV6-1
J: TRBJ1-2
CDR3: CASRSTGSVGGYTF

V: TRBV14
J: TRBJ2-3
CDR3: CASSQGARSDTQYF

V: TRBV3-1
J: TRBJ2-7
CDR3: CASSQVWGGQSYEQYF

V: TRBV6-1
J: TRBJ2-5
CDR3: CASSPGVRFSETQYF

V: TRBV20-1
J: TRBJ2-5
CDR3: CSASKAGYKETQYF

V: TRBV12-3/TRBV12-4
J: TRBJ2-7
CDR3: CASSLGAGRGYEQYF

V: TRBV6-1
J: TRBJ2-1
CDR3: CASRRGITTDNEQFF

V: TRBV24-1
J: TRBJ2-6
CDR3: CATSGQRGPGANVLTF

V: TRBV5-1
J: TRBJ2-1
CDR3: CASSLRGTSNEQFF

V: TRBV7-2
J: TRBJ2-7
CDR3: CASTLSGGQGYEQYF

V: TRBV18
J: TRBJ2-5
CDR3: CASSPDKGRETQYF

V: TRBV7-3
J: TRBJ2-7
CDR3: CASSFGLAISYEQYF

V: TRBV28
J: TRBJ2-3
CDR3: CASSSGENTQYF

V: TRBV23-1
J: TRBJ1-4
CDR3: CANQGFEKLFF

V: TRBV7-8
J: TRBJ2-1
CDR3: CASSPNPGGTSGASYNEQFF

V: TRBV29-1
J: TRBJ2-1
CDR3: CSVEEAQGGSYNEQFF

V: TRBV12-3/TRBV12-4
J: TRBJ1-1
CDR3: CASSSAGVGLKAFF

V: TRBV12-3/TRBV12-4
J: TRBJ1-5
CDR3: CASSFSVGQPQHF

V: TRBV5-1
J: TRBJ2-3
CDR3: CASSFAQVLRGDTQYF

V: TRBV5-1
J: TRBJ2-3
CDR3: CASRKGLAGGNLNTDTQYF

V: TRBV7-6
J: TRBJ2-5
CDR3: CASRPKTGSRETQYF

V: TRBV6-2/TRBV6-3
J: TRBJ1-2
CDR3: CASGAGVNYGYTF

V: TRBV2
J: TRBJ2-7
CDR3: CASSPQGAFEQYF

V: TRBV28
J: TRBJ2-3
CDR3: CASSRFAGRDTQYF

V: TRBV3-1
J: TRBJ1-5
CDR3: CASSPLGGNQPQHF

V: TRBV12-3/TRBV12-4
J: TRBJ2-6
CDR3: CASSLRRGDTLSGANVLTF

V: TRBV2
J: TRBJ1-1
CDR3: CASSVSLANTEAFF

V: TRBV6-2/TRBV6-3
J: TRBJ2-2
CDR3: CASEREGVFAGELFF

V: TRBV11-1
J: TRBJ2-5
CDR3: CASSLAQKETQYF

V: TRBV12-3/TRBV12-4
J: TRBJ2-3
CDR3: CASSKYSGGETDTQYF

V: TRBV30
J: TRBJ2-3
CDR3: CAASGAPDTQYF

V: TRBV5-1
J: TRBJ1-1
CDR3: CASSLHRQRQGYTEAFF

V: TRBV20-1
J: TRBJ1-6
CDR3: CSARPPDRDSPLHF

V: TRBV7-9
J: TRBJ2-2
CDR3: CASSLERTLSNTGELFF

V: TRBV6-5
J: TRBJ2-5
CDR3: CASSLLAGKETQYF

V: TRBV12-3/TRBV12-4
J: TRBJ2-4
CDR3: CASSLAGQAKNIQYF

V: TRBV19
J: TRBJ2-1
CDR3: CASSLHRVPYNEQFF

V: TRBV5-1
J: TRBJ2-7
CDR3: CASSLDTTSRGNYEQYF

V: TRBV2
J: TRBJ1-3
CDR3: CASSEDPEDTIYF

V: TRBV6-1
J: TRBJ1-4
CDR3: CASSAYRGGNEKLFF

V: TRBV11-2
J: TRBJ2-7
CDR3: CASTTLRLGEEQYF

V: TRBV6-5
J: TRBJ2-6
CDR3: CASSPRPGQHSGANVLTF

V: TRBV12-3/TRBV12-4
J: TRBJ2-1
CDR3: CASRGQTYNEQFF

V: TRBV20-1
J: TRBJ2-2
CDR3: CSAISWTANTGELFF

V: TRBV6-1
J: TRBJ1-5
CDR3: CASSAIRTGNQPQHF